These T cell receptor beta chains were read from a single sample in a study of T-cell reconstitution after alpha-beta-depleted transplantation in children. TCRdb recomputed calls from the PCR reads with MiXCR, one row per CDR3 protein. The sample holds roughly 500,000 distinct CDR3 sequences, about 31% seen once. The source was PBMCs from the stem cell graft donor, collected from the stem cell graft. The receptors shown here come from a human donor who donated a stem cell graft to a child with aplastic anemia. Both conserved end residues are part of each CDR3. Each record gives: V gene, D gene, clone size, J gene, CDR3 protein, CDR3 DNA. D genes are given only for firm matches. Some rows mark clone size as missing; the rest say once, few, many or name a class of expanded clone.

v_call: TRBV30; d_call: NA; clone_size: NA; j_call: TRBJ1-6; cdr3_aa: CAWSSYNSPLHF; cdr3_nt: TGTGCCTGGAGCTCCTATAATTCACCCCTCCACTTT
v_call: TRBV5-6; d_call: NA; clone_size: NA; j_call: TRBJ2-3; cdr3_aa: CASSLEIYSTDTQYF; cdr3_nt: TGTGCCAGCAGCTTGGAGATTTATAGCACAGATACGCAGTATTTT
v_call: TRBV15; d_call: NA; clone_size: few; j_call: TRBJ1-1; cdr3_aa: CATSRAQGLGDTEAFF; cdr3_nt: TGTGCCACCAGCAGAGCACAGGGACTAGGGGACACTGAAGCTTTCTTT
v_call: TRBV29-1; d_call: NA; clone_size: NA; j_call: TRBJ2-3; cdr3_aa: CSAQDRTHTDTQYF; cdr3_nt: TGCAGCGCCCAAGACAGGACCCACACAGATACGCAGTATTTT
v_call: TRBV18; d_call: TRBD1; clone_size: few; j_call: TRBJ1-2; cdr3_aa: CASSPPTGNYGYTF; cdr3_nt: TGTGCCAGCTCACCACCGACAGGGAACTATGGCTACACCTTC
v_call: TRBV24-1; d_call: NA; clone_size: NA; j_call: TRBJ2-1; cdr3_aa: CATSRLNNEQFF; cdr3_nt: TGTGCCACCAGTCGGCTCAATAATGAGCAGTTCTTC
v_call: TRBV12-3/TRBV12-4; d_call: NA; clone_size: NA; j_call: TRBJ1-2; cdr3_aa: CASSWATGTYGYTF; cdr3_nt: TGTGCCAGCAGTTGGGCGACAGGCACCTATGGCTACACCTTC
v_call: TRBV12-3/TRBV12-4; d_call: TRBD1; clone_size: few; j_call: TRBJ2-6; cdr3_aa: CASRGQGALGANVLTF; cdr3_nt: TGTGCCAGCAGGGGACAGGGGGCGCTTGGGGCCAACGTCCTGACTTTC
v_call: TRBV29-1; d_call: TRBD1; clone_size: few; j_call: TRBJ2-5; cdr3_aa: CSVRKRDRQETQYF; cdr3_nt: TGCAGCGTTCGAAAACGGGACAGACAAGAGACCCAGTACTTC
v_call: TRBV7-2; d_call: TRBD2; clone_size: NA; j_call: TRBJ2-2; cdr3_aa: CASSPSGRAGELFF; cdr3_nt: TGTGCCAGCAGCCCTAGCGGGAGGGCCGGGGAGCTGTTTTTT
v_call: TRBV19; d_call: TRBD1; clone_size: once; j_call: TRBJ1-5; cdr3_aa: CASSIRGLGDQPQHF; cdr3_nt: TGTGCCAGTAGTATCAGGGGGTTGGGGGATCAGCCCCAGCATTTT
v_call: TRBV5-4; d_call: TRBD2; clone_size: NA; j_call: TRBJ2-3; cdr3_aa: CASRQTGTLAGDTQYF; cdr3_nt: TGTGCCAGCAGGCAAACCGGGACCCTAGCGGGAGATACGCAGTATTTT
v_call: TRBV15; d_call: NA; clone_size: NA; j_call: TRBJ2-7; cdr3_aa: CATSRGGDSYEQYF; cdr3_nt: TGTGCCACCAGCAGAGGTGGTGACAGCTACGAGCAGTACTTC
v_call: TRBV29-1; d_call: NA; clone_size: NA; j_call: TRBJ1-1; cdr3_aa: CSAQTPRGEINKNTEAFF; cdr3_nt: TGCAGCGCTCAAACGCCAAGGGGGGAGATCAATAAAAACACTGAAGCTTTCTTT
v_call: TRBV30; d_call: NA; clone_size: few; j_call: TRBJ1-5; cdr3_aa: CAWTPGAYSNQPQHF; cdr3_nt: TGTGCCTGGACCCCAGGGGCGTATAGCAATCAGCCCCAGCATTTT
v_call: TRBV7-2; d_call: TRBD2; clone_size: NA; j_call: TRBJ2-1; cdr3_aa: CASSDLTSLIYNEQFF; cdr3_nt: TGTGCCAGCAGCGACTTGACTAGCCTGATCTACAATGAGCAGTTCTTC
v_call: TRBV20-1; d_call: NA; clone_size: NA; j_call: TRBJ1-5; cdr3_aa: CSALRGFQPQHF; cdr3_nt: TGCAGTGCTTTAAGGGGATTCCAGCCCCAGCATTTT
v_call: TRBV11-2; d_call: NA; clone_size: NA; j_call: TRBJ1-1; cdr3_aa: CASTSLGARDTEAFF; cdr3_nt: TGTGCCAGCACCTCCCTTGGGGCGCGGGACACTGAAGCTTTCTTT
v_call: TRBV7-3; d_call: NA; clone_size: NA; j_call: TRBJ2-1; cdr3_aa: CASSLTGSHAGNEQFF; cdr3_nt: TGTGCCAGCAGCTTAACCGGGAGTCATGCGGGGAATGAGCAGTTCTTC
v_call: TRBV20-1; d_call: TRBD1; clone_size: few; j_call: TRBJ2-5; cdr3_aa: CSARKPGGGETQYF; cdr3_nt: TGCAGTGCTAGAAAGCCAGGGGGCGGTGAGACCCAGTACTTC
v_call: TRBV3-1; d_call: NA; clone_size: NA; j_call: TRBJ1-1; cdr3_aa: CASSQEKGGDTEAFF; cdr3_nt: TGTGCCAGCAGCCAAGAAAAAGGGGGGGACACTGAAGCTTTCTTT
v_call: TRBV4-3; d_call: NA; clone_size: few; j_call: TRBJ2-3; cdr3_aa: CASSRGDGDVATQYF; cdr3_nt: TGCGCCAGCAGCCGAGGTGACGGGGATGTAGCTACGCAGTATTTT
v_call: TRBV2; d_call: NA; clone_size: NA; j_call: TRBJ1-3; cdr3_aa: CASTHRSSGNTIYF; cdr3_nt: TGTGCCAGCACCCACAGGAGCTCTGGAAACACCATATATTTT
v_call: TRBV20-1; d_call: NA; clone_size: NA; j_call: TRBJ1-6; cdr3_aa: CSASGGTIWSSPLHF; cdr3_nt: TGCAGTGCTAGCGGGGGGACAATATGGAGTTCACCCCTCCACTTT
v_call: TRBV4-3; d_call: TRBD1; clone_size: NA; j_call: TRBJ1-2; cdr3_aa: CASSQEGQDGYTF; cdr3_nt: TGCGCCAGCAGCCAGGAGGGACAGGATGGCTACACCTTC
v_call: TRBV9; d_call: NA; clone_size: few; j_call: TRBJ1-3; cdr3_aa: CASSRGQHSGNTIYF; cdr3_nt: TGTGCCAGCAGCCGCGGACAGCATTCTGGAAACACCATATATTTT
v_call: TRBV5-5; d_call: TRBD1; clone_size: NA; j_call: TRBJ1-5; cdr3_aa: CASSFGDRLSQPQHF; cdr3_nt: TGTGCCAGCAGCTTTGGGGACAGGTTGAGTCAGCCCCAGCATTTT
v_call: TRBV5-1; d_call: NA; clone_size: NA; j_call: TRBJ1-1; cdr3_aa: CASSPSGVGNTEAFF; cdr3_nt: TGCGCCAGCAGCCCCTCAGGGGTGGGGAACACTGAAGCTTTCTTT
v_call: TRBV7-8; d_call: NA; clone_size: NA; j_call: TRBJ2-2; cdr3_aa: CASSLEASINAGELFF; cdr3_nt: TGTGCCAGCAGCTTAGAGGCCAGCATAAACGCCGGGGAGCTGTTTTTT
v_call: TRBV20-1; d_call: NA; clone_size: NA; j_call: TRBJ2-6; cdr3_aa: CSATSGQLSGANVLTF; cdr3_nt: TGCAGTGCTACCTCGGGTCAGCTCTCTGGGGCCAACGTCCTGACTTTC
v_call: TRBV15; d_call: NA; clone_size: few; j_call: TRBJ2-5; cdr3_aa: CATSRAGGYQETQYF; cdr3_nt: TGTGCCACCAGCAGAGCCGGGGGATACCAAGAGACCCAGTACTTC
v_call: TRBV5-6; d_call: TRBD2; clone_size: NA; j_call: TRBJ2-3; cdr3_aa: CASSLFALAPSGTQYF; cdr3_nt: TGTGCCAGCAGCTTGTTTGCACTAGCGCCCTCGGGTACGCAGTATTTT
v_call: TRBV27; d_call: TRBD1; clone_size: few; j_call: TRBJ1-5; cdr3_aa: CASSGGQRDGPQHF; cdr3_nt: TGTGCCAGCAGTGGGGGACAGCGGGACGGGCCCCAGCATTTT
v_call: TRBV29-1; d_call: NA; clone_size: few; j_call: TRBJ2-1; cdr3_aa: CSGKREFNEQFF; cdr3_nt: TGCAGCGGCAAACGAGAGTTCAATGAGCAGTTCTTC
v_call: TRBV28; d_call: NA; clone_size: NA; j_call: TRBJ1-1; cdr3_aa: CASSAPGLNTEAFF; cdr3_nt: TGTGCCAGCAGCGCCCCAGGGTTGAACACTGAAGCTTTCTTT
v_call: TRBV9; d_call: NA; clone_size: NA; j_call: TRBJ2-7; cdr3_aa: CASSRQWGSSYEQYF; cdr3_nt: TGTGCCAGCAGCCGACAGTGGGGCAGCTCCTACGAGCAGTACTTC
v_call: TRBV11-3; d_call: NA; clone_size: NA; j_call: TRBJ2-4; cdr3_aa: CASSPGTPIAKNIQYF; cdr3_nt: TGTGCCAGCAGCCCCGGGACACCGATAGCCAAAAACATTCAGTACTTC
v_call: TRBV18; d_call: TRBD2; clone_size: NA; j_call: TRBJ2-2; cdr3_aa: CASSPQASGITGELFF; cdr3_nt: TGTGCCAGCTCACCTCAGGCTAGCGGGATCACCGGGGAGCTGTTTTTT
v_call: TRBV6-5; d_call: TRBD1; clone_size: few; j_call: TRBJ1-2; cdr3_aa: CASSYDRAPYGYTF; cdr3_nt: TGTGCCAGCAGTTACGACAGGGCTCCCTATGGCTACACCTTC
v_call: TRBV20-1; d_call: TRBD1; clone_size: few; j_call: TRBJ1-5; cdr3_aa: CSARQGVNQPQHF; cdr3_nt: TGCAGTGCTAGACAGGGGGTGAATCAGCCCCAGCATTTT
v_call: TRBV7-9; d_call: NA; clone_size: NA; j_call: TRBJ1-1; cdr3_aa: CASSPRGETEAFF; cdr3_nt: TGTGCCAGCAGCCCCCGGGGGGAAACTGAAGCTTTCTTT